Listed here are 17 T cell receptor beta chains from one sample, sequenced in a study of CD8 T cells in Susac syndrome. The RNA, about 0.5 to 1 ug, was put through reverse transcription using random hexamers. A single record per CDR3 protein comes from TCRdb applying MiXCR to the immunoSEQ multiplex PCR reads. The sample includes just over 300,000 distinct CDR3 sequences, about 90% of them seen just once. Input material: CD4+ T cells from PBMCs. These receptor sequences come from a human donor with multiple sclerosis.

This clonotype was seen more than once but under ten times. This chain connects TRBV27 to TRBJ1-2; TRBD1 agrees at 7 bases. The germline CDR1 and CDR2 sequences are MNHEY and SMNVEV (reference sequence). CDR3 length: 15 residues. Trimming took 6 bases from V and 0 from J; bases not matched to a gene: 7. The CDR3 reads CASRPTGAPNYGYTF. The CDR3, as DNA: TGTGCCAGCAGACCTACAGGGGCCCCTAACTATGGCTACACCTTC.

The chain employs TRBV7-8 and TRBJ2-7, with 14 bases aligning to TRBD2. Germline trimming cut 5 bases from V and 0 bases from J; bases unmatched to any gene: 6. The CDR3 runs 17 residues. The germline V gene has CDR1 SGHVS and CDR2 FQNEAQ. CDR3 bases: TGTGCCAGCAGCCCGGGACTAGCGGGGGAGCACTCCTACGAGCAGTACTTC. Its translation: CASSPGLAGEHSYEQYF.

The V and J genes are TRBV5-1 and TRBJ1-1; the match to TRBD1 covers 11 bases. V was clipped by 3 bases and J by 1 base; unmatched bases: 2. Germline CDR1 is SGHRS and CDR2 is YFSETQ. This CDR3 region has 15 residues. For the CDR3, the DNA is TGCGCCAGCAGCTCGGGGACAGGGGGGAACACTGAAGCTTTCTTT. Translating gives CASSSGTGGNTEAFF.

DNA of the CDR3: TGTGCCAGCAGCTCTACTAGCGGGGGCCCCAACACCGGGGAGCTGTTTTTT. This encodes CASSSTSGGPNTGELFF. The chain carries TRBV7-3 and TRBJ2-2; 11 bases line up with TRBD2. Losses at the gene ends were 4 bases for V and 2 bases for J; bases not matched to a gene: 6. The CDR3 extends over 17 amino acids. The germline CDR1 and CDR2 sequences are SGHTA and FQGTGA.

This clonotype was seen just once. The chain employs TRBV20-1 and TRBJ2-3; D is perhaps TRBD2 (6 bases). CDR1 is DFQATT and CDR2 is SNEGSKA in the germline V gene (reference sequence). This CDR3 contains 14 residues. V was shortened by 5 bases and J by 4 bases, with 16 bases between the two germline ends. DNA of the CDR3: TGCAGTGCTGGAATTCGGGGGTGGGCAGATACGCAGTATTTT. This sequence encodes CSAGIRGWADTQYF.

The chain links TRBV20-1 to TRBJ2-1; 8 bases are shared with TRBD2. Germline CDR1 is DFQATT and CDR2 is SNEGSKA (reference sequence). CDR3 length: 16 residues. The trim removed 3 bases at V and 6 bases at J, leaving 13 bases unmatched. The CDR3: CSARIPGLGNFNEQFF. DNA for the CDR3: TGCAGTGCTAGGATACCGGGACTAGGAAATTTCAATGAGCAGTTCTTC.

This rearrangement joins TRBV7-9 to TRBJ2-1, with 8 positions matching TRBD1. Germline V lookup: CDR1 SEHNR, CDR2 FQNEAQ (reference sequence). Trimming at V came to 2 bases and at J to 12 bases, leaving 3 bases not matched to a gene. This CDR3 is built from 12 residues. The CDR3 DNA is TGTGCCAGCAGCTTATCAGGGGGCGCGCAGTTCTTC. It codes for CASSLSGGAQFF. Combining the CDR3 with reference TRBV7-9 and TRBJ2-1 gives the whole variable domain DTGVSQNPRHKITKRGQNVTFRCDPISEHNRLYWYRQTLGQGPEFLTYFQNEAQLEKSRLLSDRFSAERPKGSFSTLEIQRTEQGDSAMYLCASSLSGGAQFFGPGTRLTVL.

The V gene is TRBV30, the J gene TRBJ2-5, with D possibly being TRBD1 (5 bases). CDR1 is GTSNPN, CDR2 SVGIG, per germline (reference sequence). V lost 0 bases and J 8 bases, leaving 7 bases between the germline ends. The CDR3 contains 11 residues. The CDR3 nucleotides read TGTGCCTGGAGTGTTCAGGGCACCCAGTACTTC. This translates into CAWSVQGTQYF.

The V and J genes are TRBV14 and TRBJ1-3; D uncertain. Trimming left V 1 base short and J 8 bases short, with 12 bases between. Per the germline V gene, CDR1 is SGHDN and CDR2 is FVKESK. The CDR3 has 14 residues. DNA of the CDR3: TGTGCCAGCAGCCAAGCTCTGTCCGGGGACACCATATATTTT. It translates to CASSQALSGDTIYF.

V is TRBV2 and J is TRBJ2-2, with D possibly being TRBD2 (6 bases). The CDR3 is 13 residues long. The germline V gene has CDR1 SNHLY and CDR2 FYNNEI. V was cut by 6 bases and J by 1 base, with 6 bases left in between. CDR3 sequence: CASRGLNTGELFF. The CDR3 DNA follows: TGTGCCAGCAGGGGACTGAACACCGGGGAGCTGTTTTTT.

J is TRBJ1-5 and V is TRBV20-1, with 7 positions matching TRBD1. Germline lookup yields CDR1 DFQATT and CDR2 SNEGSKA (reference sequence). This CDR3 contains 17 residues. Germline trimming cut 1 base from V and 1 base from J; bases unmatched to any gene: 10. CDR3 residues: CSARALQGEESNQPQHF. CDR3 coding DNA: TGCAGTGCTAGAGCGCTTCAGGGGGAGGAAAGCAATCAGCCCCAGCATTTT.

The chain uses TRBV24-1 and TRBJ1-4; D may be TRBD1 (5 bases). CDR3 length: 15 amino acids. CDR1 and CDR2 from the germline V gene are KGHDR and SFDVKD. V lost 2 bases, J lost 7 bases, and 13 bases lay in between. CDR3 coding DNA: TGTGCCACCAGTGATTCCGGGACTGGGGGTGAAAAACTGTTTTTT. This encodes CATSDSGTGGEKLFF.

CDR3 sequence (DNA): TGTGCCAGCAGCACTCTAGTGAACTCCTACGAGCAGTACTTC. It yields the protein CASSTLVNSYEQYF. The chain has TRBV7-2 and TRBJ2-7; unclear D gene. Germline CDR1 and CDR2: SGHTA and FQGNSA. V shed 5 bases and J shed 0 bases, with 11 bases lying between them. This CDR3 is built from 14 residues.

This chain connects TRBV2 to TRBJ1-5, with 7 bases matching TRBD1. The CDR3 has 13 residues. Germline CDR1 SNHLY, CDR2 FYNNEI. The V and J ends lost 7 bases and 3 bases, in that order; junction bases with no gene match: 3. This chain's CDR3 is CASKGQNNQPQHF. Here the CDR3 DNA reads TGTGCCAGCAAGGGACAGAACAATCAGCCCCAGCATTTT.

The chain combines TRBV12-3 or TRBV12-4 with TRBJ2-3, with 12 bases identical to TRBD2. The CDR3 has 16 amino acids. V lost 3 bases and J lost 5; bases outside the gene matches: 6. CDR3 in amino acids: CASSFGLAGFGDTQYF. Written as DNA, the CDR3 is TGTGCCAGCAGTTTTGGACTAGCGGGATTTGGAGATACGCAGTATTTT.

This chain joins TRBV7-6 and TRBJ1-2; 7 positions agree with TRBD1. This CDR3 is built from 16 residues. Germline CDR1 and CDR2: SGHVS and FNYEAQ. The trim removed 4 bases at V and 7 bases at J, leaving 15 bases unmatched. The CDR3 DNA follows: TGTGCCAGCAGCTCGAGCACAGGGGAGGGTCGTGGTGGCTACACCTTC. Residues: CASSSSTGEGRGGYTF.

V gene TRBV6-1 combines with J gene TRBJ1-1, with TRBD1 as a possible D gene (6 bases). The CDR3 consists of 13 residues. In germline, CDR1 is MNHNS, CDR2 SASEGT. The germline V and J ends were trimmed by 9 bases and 2 bases, with 13 bases remaining between them. Here the CDR3 reads CASGQGSNTEAFF. In DNA form, the CDR3 reads TGTGCCAGTGGTCAGGGGAGCAACACTGAAGCTTTCTTT.